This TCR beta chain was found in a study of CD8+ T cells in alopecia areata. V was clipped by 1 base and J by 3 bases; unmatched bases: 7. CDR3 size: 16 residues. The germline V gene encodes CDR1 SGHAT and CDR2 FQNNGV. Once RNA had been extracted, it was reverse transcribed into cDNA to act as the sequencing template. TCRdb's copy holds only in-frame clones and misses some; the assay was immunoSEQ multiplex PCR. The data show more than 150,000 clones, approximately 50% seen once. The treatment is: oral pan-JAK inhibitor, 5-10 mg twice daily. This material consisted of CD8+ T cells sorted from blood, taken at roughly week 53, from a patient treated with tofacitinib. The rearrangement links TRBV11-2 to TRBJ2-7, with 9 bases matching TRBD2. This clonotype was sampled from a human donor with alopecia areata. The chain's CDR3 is CASSLGGGAGRYEQYF. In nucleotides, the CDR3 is TGTGCCAGCAGCTTAGGCGGGGGGGCAGGTCGCTACGAGCAGTACTTC. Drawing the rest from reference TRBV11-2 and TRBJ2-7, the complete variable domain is EAGVAQSPRYKIIEKRQSVAFWCNPISGHATLYWYQQILGQGPKLLIQFQNNGVVDDSQLPKDRFSAERLKGVDSTLKIQPAKLEDSAVYLCASSLGGGAGRYEQYFGPGTRLTVT.